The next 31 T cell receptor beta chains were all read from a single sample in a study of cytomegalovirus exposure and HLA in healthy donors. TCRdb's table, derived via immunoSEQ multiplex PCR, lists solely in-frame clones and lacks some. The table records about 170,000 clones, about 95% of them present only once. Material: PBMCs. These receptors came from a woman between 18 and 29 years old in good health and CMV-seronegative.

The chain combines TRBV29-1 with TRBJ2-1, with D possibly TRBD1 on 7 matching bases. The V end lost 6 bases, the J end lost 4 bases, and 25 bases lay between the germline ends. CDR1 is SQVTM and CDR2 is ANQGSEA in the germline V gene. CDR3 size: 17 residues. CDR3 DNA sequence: TGCAGCGTGAGGCCGGGGGTCGGACAGGCCCCTTACAATGAGCAGTTCTTC. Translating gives CSVRPGVGQAPYNEQFF.

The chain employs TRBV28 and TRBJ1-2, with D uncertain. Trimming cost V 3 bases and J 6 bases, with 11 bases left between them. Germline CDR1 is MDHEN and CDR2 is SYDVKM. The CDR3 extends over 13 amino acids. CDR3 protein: CASSFRGLDGYTF. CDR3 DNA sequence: TGTGCCAGCAGTTTCCGGGGTCTCGATGGCTACACCTTC.

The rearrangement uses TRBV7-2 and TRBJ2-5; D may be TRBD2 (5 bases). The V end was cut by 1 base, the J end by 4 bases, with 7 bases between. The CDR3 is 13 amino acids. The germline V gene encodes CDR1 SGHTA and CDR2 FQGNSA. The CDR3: CASSLDRGETQYF. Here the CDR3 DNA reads TGTGCCAGCAGCTTAGATCGGGGAGAGACCCAGTACTTC.

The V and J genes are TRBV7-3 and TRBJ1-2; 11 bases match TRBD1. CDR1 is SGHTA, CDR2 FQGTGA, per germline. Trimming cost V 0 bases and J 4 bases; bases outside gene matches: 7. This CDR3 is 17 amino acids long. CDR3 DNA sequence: TGTGCCAGCAGCTTAACTTCTGGACAGGGGGCCCTCTATGGCTACACCTTC. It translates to CASSLTSGQGALYGYTF.

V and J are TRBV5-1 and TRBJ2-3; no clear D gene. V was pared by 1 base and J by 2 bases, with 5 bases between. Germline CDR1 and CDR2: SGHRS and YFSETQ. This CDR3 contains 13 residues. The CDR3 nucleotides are TGCGCCAGCAGCTTGAGCTACACAGATACGCAGTATTTT. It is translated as CASSLSYTDTQYF.

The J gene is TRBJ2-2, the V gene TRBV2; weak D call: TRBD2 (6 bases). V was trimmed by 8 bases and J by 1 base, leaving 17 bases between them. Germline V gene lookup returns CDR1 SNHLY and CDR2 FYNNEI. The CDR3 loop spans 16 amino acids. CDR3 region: CASHPRLVLNTGELFF. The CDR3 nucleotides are TGTGCCAGCCACCCCCGACTAGTATTGAACACCGGGGAGCTGTTTTTT.

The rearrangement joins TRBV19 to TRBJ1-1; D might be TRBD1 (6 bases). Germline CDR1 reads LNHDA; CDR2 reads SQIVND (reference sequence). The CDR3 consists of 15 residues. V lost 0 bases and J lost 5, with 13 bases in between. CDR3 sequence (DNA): TGTGCCAGTAGTATAGATCTGGGAGGGGGAACTGAAGCTTTCTTT. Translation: CASSIDLGGGTEAFF.

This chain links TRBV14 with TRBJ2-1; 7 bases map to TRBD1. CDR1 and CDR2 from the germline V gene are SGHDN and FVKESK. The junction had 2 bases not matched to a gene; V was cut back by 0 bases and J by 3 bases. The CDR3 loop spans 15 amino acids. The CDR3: CASSQDDRVYNEQFF. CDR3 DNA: TGTGCCAGCAGCCAAGACGACAGGGTCTACAATGAGCAGTTCTTC.

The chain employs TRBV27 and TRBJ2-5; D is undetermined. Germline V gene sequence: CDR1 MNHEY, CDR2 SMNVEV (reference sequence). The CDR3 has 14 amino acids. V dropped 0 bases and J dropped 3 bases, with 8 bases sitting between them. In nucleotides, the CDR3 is TGTGCCAGCAGTTTATCGATCCAGGAAGAGACCCAGTACTTC. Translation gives CASSLSIQEETQYF.

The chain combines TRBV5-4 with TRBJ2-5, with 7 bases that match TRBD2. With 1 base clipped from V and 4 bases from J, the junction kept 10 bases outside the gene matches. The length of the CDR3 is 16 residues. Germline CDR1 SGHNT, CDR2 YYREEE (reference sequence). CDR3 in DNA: TGTGCCAGCAGCTTGCCAGGGAGGGGAGGTTCAGAGACCCAGTACTTC. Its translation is CASSLPGRGGSETQYF.

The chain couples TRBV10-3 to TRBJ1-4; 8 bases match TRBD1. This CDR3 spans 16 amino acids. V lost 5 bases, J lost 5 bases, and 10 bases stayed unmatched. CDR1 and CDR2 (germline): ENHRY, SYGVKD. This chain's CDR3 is CAISPLGTGKNEKLFF. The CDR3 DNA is TGTGCCATCAGTCCCTTGGGGACAGGAAAAAATGAAAAACTGTTTTTT.

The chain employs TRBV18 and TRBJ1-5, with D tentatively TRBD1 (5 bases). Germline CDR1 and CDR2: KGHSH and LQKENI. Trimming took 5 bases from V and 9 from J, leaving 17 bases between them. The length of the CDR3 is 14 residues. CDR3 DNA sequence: TGTGCCAGCTCAGGGGATAGGGGTTCCATGCCCCAGCATTTT. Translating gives CASSGDRGSMPQHF.

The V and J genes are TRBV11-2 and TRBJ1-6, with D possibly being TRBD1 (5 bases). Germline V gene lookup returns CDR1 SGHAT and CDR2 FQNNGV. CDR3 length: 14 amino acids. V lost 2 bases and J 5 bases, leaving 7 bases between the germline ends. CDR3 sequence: CASSLTQDNSPLHF. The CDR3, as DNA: TGTGCCAGCAGCTTAACACAGGATAATTCACCCCTCCACTTT.

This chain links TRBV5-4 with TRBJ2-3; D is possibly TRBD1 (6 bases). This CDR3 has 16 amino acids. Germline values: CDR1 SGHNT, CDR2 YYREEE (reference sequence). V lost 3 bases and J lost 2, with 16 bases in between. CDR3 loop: CASSSPGHYFTDTQYF. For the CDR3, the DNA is TGTGCCAGCAGCTCACCGGGACACTACTTCACAGATACGCAGTATTTT.

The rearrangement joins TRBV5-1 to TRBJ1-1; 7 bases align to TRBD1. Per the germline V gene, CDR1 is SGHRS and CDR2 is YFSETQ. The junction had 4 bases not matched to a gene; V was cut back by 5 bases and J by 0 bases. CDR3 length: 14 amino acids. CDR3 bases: TGCGCCAGCAGTTGGGACAGCATGAACACTGAAGCTTTCTTT. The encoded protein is CASSWDSMNTEAFF. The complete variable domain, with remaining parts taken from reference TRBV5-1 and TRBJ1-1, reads KAGVTQTPRYLIKTRGQQVTLSCSPISGHRSVSWYQQTPGQGLQFLFEYFSETQRNKGNFPGRFSGRQFSNSRSEMNVSTLELGDSALYLCASSWDSMNTEAFFGQGTRLTVV.

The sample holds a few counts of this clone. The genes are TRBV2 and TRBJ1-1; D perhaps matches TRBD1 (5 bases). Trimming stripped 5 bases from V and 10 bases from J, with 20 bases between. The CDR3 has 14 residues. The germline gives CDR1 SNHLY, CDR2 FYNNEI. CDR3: CASSQIGVVTGAFF. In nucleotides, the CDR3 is TGTGCCAGCAGTCAAATAGGGGTAGTTACGGGAGCTTTCTTT.

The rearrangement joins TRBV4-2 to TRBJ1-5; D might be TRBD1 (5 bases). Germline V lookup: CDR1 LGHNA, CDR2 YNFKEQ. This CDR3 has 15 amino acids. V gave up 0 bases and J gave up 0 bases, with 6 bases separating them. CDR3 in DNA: TGTGCCAGCAGCCAAGACAGGGTTAGCAATCAGCCCCAGCATTTT. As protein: CASSQDRVSNQPQHF.

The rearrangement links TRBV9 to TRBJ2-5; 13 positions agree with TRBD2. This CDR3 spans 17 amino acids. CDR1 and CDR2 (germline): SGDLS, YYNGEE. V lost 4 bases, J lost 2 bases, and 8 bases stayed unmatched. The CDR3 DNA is TGTGCCAGCAGCCCCTTGGGGGGACTAGCGGGGCAAGAGACCCAGTACTTC. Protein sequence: CASSPLGGLAGQETQYF.

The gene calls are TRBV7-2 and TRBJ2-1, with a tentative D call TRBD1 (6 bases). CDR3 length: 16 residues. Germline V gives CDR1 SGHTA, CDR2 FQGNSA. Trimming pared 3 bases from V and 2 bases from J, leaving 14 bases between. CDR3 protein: CASSFRGKPAYNEQFF. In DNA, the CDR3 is TGTGCCAGCAGCTTTAGGGGGAAGCCGGCCTACAATGAGCAGTTCTTC.

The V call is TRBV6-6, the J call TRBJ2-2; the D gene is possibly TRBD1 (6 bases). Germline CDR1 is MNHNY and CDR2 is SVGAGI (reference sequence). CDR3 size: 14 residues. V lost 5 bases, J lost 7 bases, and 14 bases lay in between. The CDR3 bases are TGTGCCAGCAGTGGTACAGGGAAGGGCGGGGAGCTGTTTTTT. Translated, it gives CASSGTGKGGELFF.

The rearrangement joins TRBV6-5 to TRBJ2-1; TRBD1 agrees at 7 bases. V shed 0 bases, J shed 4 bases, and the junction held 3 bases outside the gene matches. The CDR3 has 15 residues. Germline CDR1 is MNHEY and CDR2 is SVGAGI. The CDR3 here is CASSYSGQEYNEQFF. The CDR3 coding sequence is TGTGCCAGCAGTTACTCAGGACAGGAGTACAATGAGCAGTTCTTC.

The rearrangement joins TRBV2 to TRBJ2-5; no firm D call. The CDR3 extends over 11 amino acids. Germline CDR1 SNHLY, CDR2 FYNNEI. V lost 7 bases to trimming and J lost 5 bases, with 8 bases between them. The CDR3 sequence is CASTQAETQYF. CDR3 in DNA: TGTGCCAGCACCCAGGCCGAGACCCAGTACTTC.

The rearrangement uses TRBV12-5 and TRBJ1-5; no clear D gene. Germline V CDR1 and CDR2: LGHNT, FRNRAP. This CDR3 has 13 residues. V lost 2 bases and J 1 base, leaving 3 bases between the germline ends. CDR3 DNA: TGTGCTAGTGGTTTGCGGAGCAATCAGCCCCAGCATTTT. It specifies CASGLRSNQPQHF. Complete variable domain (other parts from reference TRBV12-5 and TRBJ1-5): DARVTQTPRHKVTEMGQEVTMRCQPILGHNTVFWYRQTMMQGLELLAYFRNRAPLDDSGMPKDRFSAEMPDATLATLKIQPSEPRDSAVYFCASGLRSNQPQHFGDGTRLSIL.

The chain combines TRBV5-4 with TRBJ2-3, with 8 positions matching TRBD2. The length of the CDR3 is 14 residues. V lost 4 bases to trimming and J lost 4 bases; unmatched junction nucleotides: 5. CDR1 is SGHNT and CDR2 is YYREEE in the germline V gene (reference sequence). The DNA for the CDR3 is TGTGCCAGCAGCCTGACTAGCGAGGCAGATACGCAGTATTTT. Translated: CASSLTSEADTQYF.

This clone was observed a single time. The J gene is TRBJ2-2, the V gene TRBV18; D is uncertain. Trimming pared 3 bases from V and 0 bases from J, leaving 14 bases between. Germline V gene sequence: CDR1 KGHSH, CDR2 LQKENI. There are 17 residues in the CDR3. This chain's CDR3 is CASSPSALSANTGELFF. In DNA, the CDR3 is TGTGCCAGCTCACCGAGCGCCCTATCCGCGAACACCGGGGAGCTGTTTTTT. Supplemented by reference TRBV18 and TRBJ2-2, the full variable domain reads NAGVMQNPRHLVRRRGQEARLRCSPMKGHSHVYWYRQLPEEGLKFMVYLQKENIIDESGMPKERFSAEFPKEGPSILRIQQVVRGDSAAYFCASSPSALSANTGELFFGEGSRLTVL.

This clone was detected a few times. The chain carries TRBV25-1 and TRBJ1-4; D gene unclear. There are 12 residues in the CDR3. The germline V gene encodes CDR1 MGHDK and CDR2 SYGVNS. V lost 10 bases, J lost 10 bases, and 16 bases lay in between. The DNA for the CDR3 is TGTGCCACGCAAGATAGCGGTCGAAAACTGTTTTTT. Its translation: CATQDSGRKLFF.

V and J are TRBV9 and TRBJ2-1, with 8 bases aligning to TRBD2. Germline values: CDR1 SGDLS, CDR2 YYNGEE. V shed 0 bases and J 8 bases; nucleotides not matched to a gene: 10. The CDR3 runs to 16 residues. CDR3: CASSVAMAGGQDEQFF. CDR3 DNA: TGTGCCAGCAGCGTAGCTATGGCGGGGGGTCAGGATGAGCAGTTCTTC.

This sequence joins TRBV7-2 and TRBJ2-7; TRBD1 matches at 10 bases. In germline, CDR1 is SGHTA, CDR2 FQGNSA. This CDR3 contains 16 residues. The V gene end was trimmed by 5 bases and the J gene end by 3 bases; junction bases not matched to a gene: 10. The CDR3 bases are TGTGCCAGCAGCGAGTCCGGGACAGGGGAATTCTACGAGCAGTACTTC. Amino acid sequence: CASSESGTGEFYEQYF.

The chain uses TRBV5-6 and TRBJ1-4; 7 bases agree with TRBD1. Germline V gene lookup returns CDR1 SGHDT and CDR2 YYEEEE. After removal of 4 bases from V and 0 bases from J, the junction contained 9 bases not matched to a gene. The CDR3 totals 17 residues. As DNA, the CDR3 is TGTGCCAGCAGCCTATTCGGGACAGAGACAACTAATGAAAAACTGTTTTTT. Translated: CASSLFGTETTNEKLFF.

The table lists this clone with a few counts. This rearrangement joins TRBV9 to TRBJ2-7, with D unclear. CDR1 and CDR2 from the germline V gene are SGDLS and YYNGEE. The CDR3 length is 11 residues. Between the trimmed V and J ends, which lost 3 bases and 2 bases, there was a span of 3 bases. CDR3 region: CASSATYEQYF. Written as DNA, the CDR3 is TGTGCCAGCAGCGCAACCTACGAGCAGTACTTC.

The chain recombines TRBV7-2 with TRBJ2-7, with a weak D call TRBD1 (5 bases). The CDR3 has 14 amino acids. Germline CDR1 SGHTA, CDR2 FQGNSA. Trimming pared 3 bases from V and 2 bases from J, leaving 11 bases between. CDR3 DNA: TGTGCCAGCAGCTTGGTGGCAGGGCCCTACGAGCAGTACTTC. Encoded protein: CASSLVAGPYEQYF.